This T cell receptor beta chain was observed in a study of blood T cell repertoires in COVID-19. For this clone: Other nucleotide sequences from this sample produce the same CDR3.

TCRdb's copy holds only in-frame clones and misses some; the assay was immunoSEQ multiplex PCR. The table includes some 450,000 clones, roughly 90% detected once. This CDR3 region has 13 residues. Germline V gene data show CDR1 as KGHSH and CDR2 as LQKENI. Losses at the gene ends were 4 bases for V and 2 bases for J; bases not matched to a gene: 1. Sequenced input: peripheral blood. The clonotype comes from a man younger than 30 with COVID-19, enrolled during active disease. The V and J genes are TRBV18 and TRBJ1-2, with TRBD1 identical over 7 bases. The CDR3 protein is CASSQQGNYGYTF. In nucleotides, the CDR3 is TGTGCCAGCTCACAACAGGGGAACTATGGCTACACCTTC.